A single sample is the source of the 19 T cell receptor beta chains below, sequenced in a study of T cell repertoires in cytomegalovirus infection. Using its own MiXCR run on the reads, TCRdb lists one record per CDR3 protein. The data contain more than 650,000 distinct CDR3 sequences, 35% of them singletons. The sample comprised PBMCs. The source is a human donor in good health (CMV status not recorded). Some clones in this sample may be carry-over from other donors' samples.

V gene TRBV5-1 combines with J gene TRBJ1-2; D may be TRBD1 (6 bases). Germline V gene sequence: CDR1 SGHRS, CDR2 YFSETQ. The CDR3 is 11 residues long. Trimming left V 7 bases short and J 6 bases short, with 10 bases between. In nucleotides, the CDR3 is TGCGCCAGCCTCGGGACAAATGGCTACACCTTC. Its protein is CASLGTNGYTF.

The chain employs TRBV4-2 and TRBJ2-1; 11 bases match TRBD2. Germline V gene lookup returns CDR1 LGHNA and CDR2 YNFKEQ. Trimming removed 1 base from V and 6 bases from J; junction bases left unmatched: 8. The CDR3 runs to 17 residues. The CDR3 is CASSQGLAGGYGNEQFF. The CDR3 DNA follows: TGTGCCAGCAGCCAAGGCTTAGCGGGAGGGTATGGCAATGAGCAGTTCTTC.

The CDR3: CASGATSNQPQHF. As DNA, the CDR3 is TGTGCCAGCGGGGCAACGAGCAATCAGCCCCAGCATTTT. The chain is built from TRBV6-6 and TRBJ1-5, with a weak D call TRBD1 (5 bases). The CDR3 length is 13 residues. Trimming stripped 8 bases from V and 1 base from J, with 9 bases between. Germline lookup yields CDR1 MNHNY and CDR2 SVGAGI (reference sequence).

The rearrangement joins TRBV6-8 to TRBJ2-1; D remains ambiguous. This CDR3 is built from 14 residues. Trimming stripped 0 bases from V and 7 bases from J, with 10 bases between. Germline lookup yields CDR1 MNHGY and CDR2 SAAAGT. The CDR3 nucleotides read TGTGCCAGCAGTTACTCTCCAGGTGCGAATGAGCAGTTCTTC. Its translation: CASSYSPGANEQFF.

This clonotype was counted a few times. V is TRBV19 and J is TRBJ2-3; 10 bases agree with TRBD2. Unmatched junction bases numbered 1, after V lost 2 bases and J lost 2 bases. The germline V gene encodes CDR1 LNHDA and CDR2 SQIVND (reference sequence). This CDR3 is built from 15 residues. The CDR3 nucleotides read TGTGCCAGTAGTATACTAGCGGGGGCCACAGATACGCAGTATTTT. Its translation: CASSILAGATDTQYF.

This chain connects TRBV20-1 to TRBJ2-5; a possible D gene is TRBD2 (6 bases). CDR1 is DFQATT and CDR2 is SNEGSKA in the germline V gene (reference sequence). The CDR3 is 13 amino acids. V was pared by 4 bases and J by 5 bases, with 14 bases between. As DNA, the CDR3 is TGCAGTGCTACGGGACTCTGGGGGGAGACCCAGTACTTC. Its translation is CSATGLWGETQYF.

The chain recombines TRBV5-5 with TRBJ1-2; possibly TRBD1 for D (5 bases). Deletions cut 2 bases from V and 2 bases from J, with 13 bases between. The germline V gene encodes CDR1 SGHKS and CDR2 YYEKEE (reference sequence). The CDR3 covers 15 residues. The CDR3 here is CASSFRDGMNYGYTF. CDR3 coding DNA: TGTGCCAGCAGCTTCCGGGACGGTATGAACTATGGCTACACCTTC.

This clonotype was picked up a small number of times. The gene calls are TRBV29-1 and TRBJ2-7, with 7 nucleotides matching TRBD1. CDR1 and CDR2 from the germline V gene are SQVTM and ANQGSEA. The CDR3 runs to 12 residues. V dropped 4 bases and J dropped 4; count of bases not matched to a gene: 4. The DNA for the CDR3 is TGCAGCGTTGGACAGGGCGGTTACGAGCAGTACTTC. Translation gives CSVGQGGYEQYF.

A few counts support this clonotype. This sequence joins TRBV5-1 and TRBJ2-5; 9 bases line up with TRBD1. This CDR3 comprises 15 residues. Germline CDR1 SGHRS, CDR2 YFSETQ. V was clipped by 7 bases and J by 4 bases; unmatched bases: 11. The CDR3 bases are TGCGCCAGCGGTGAACAGGGGGCACCAACAGAGACCCAGTACTTC. This codes for CASGEQGAPTETQYF.

Of note for this clonotype: This likely comes from a read error, as the CDR3 has no conserved phenylalanine or tryptophan at its end. The genes are TRBV7-2 and TRBJ2-5, with TRBD2 identical over 12 bases. This CDR3 region has 16 residues. Germline V gene data show CDR1 as SGHTA and CDR2 as FQGNSA. Losses at the gene ends were 2 bases for V and 2 bases for J; bases not matched to a gene: 3. In DNA, the CDR3 is TGTGCCAGCAGCTTATCCGGGACTAGCGGGCAAGAGACCCAGTACTTA. Translation: CASSLSGTSGQETQYL.

The chain uses TRBV19 and TRBJ2-3, with 7 bases fitting TRBD2. CDR1 and CDR2 (germline): LNHDA, SQIVND (reference sequence). Trimming at V came to 4 bases and at J to 1 base, leaving 14 bases not matched to a gene. The CDR3 has 18 amino acids. CDR3 sequence: CASSKAGVWASGTDTQYF. CDR3 coding DNA: TGTGCCAGTAGTAAGGCGGGGGTTTGGGCATCGGGCACAGATACGCAGTATTTT.

This clonotype was recorded only once. The V and J genes are TRBV4-1 and TRBJ1-5; D is unresolved. CDR1 and CDR2 (germline): MGHRA, YSYEKL. There are 15 residues in the CDR3. The V end was cut by 1 base, the J end by 0 bases, with 7 bases between. This CDR3 reads CASSQVENSNQPQHF. For the CDR3, the DNA is TGCGCCAGCAGCCAAGTGGAAAATAGCAATCAGCCCCAGCATTTT.

Concerning this clonotype: A junction boundary mismatches the germline segment, possibly from a read error. The rearrangement links TRBV12-3 or TRBV12-4 to TRBJ1-1; D ambiguous. This CDR3 is built from 15 residues. In DNA form, the CDR3 reads TGTGCCAGCAGTTTACTGCCCCTCCGGTCCACTAAAGCTTTCTTT. Translating gives CASSLLPLRSTKAFF.

The rearrangement uses TRBV14 and TRBJ1-3; no reliable D call. The CDR3 runs to 15 residues. From germline, CDR1 is SGHDN and CDR2 FVKESK. The V end was cut by 0 bases, the J end by 0 bases, with 6 bases between. CDR3 sequence: CASSQDASSGNTIYF. The DNA of the CDR3 is TGTGCCAGCAGCCAAGACGCCAGCTCTGGAAACACCATATATTTT.

This clonotype was picked up a small number of times. The chain employs TRBV4-1 and TRBJ1-5; D unclear. Trimming took off 0 bases at V and 7 bases at J, with 7 bases between the two ends. The germline V gene encodes CDR1 MGHRA and CDR2 YSYEKL. The CDR3 spans 13 residues. CDR3 residues: CASSQDLWQPQHF. CDR3 DNA sequence: TGCGCCAGCAGCCAAGATCTATGGCAGCCCCAGCATTTT.

As DNA, the CDR3 is TGTGCCAGCAGCCCGATCAGCGATATAGGGGGGCGGGGTGAAGCTTTCTTT. This translates into CASSPISDIGGRGEAFF. The chain carries TRBV5-5 and TRBJ1-1, with a tentative D call TRBD1 (6 bases). With 4 bases removed from V and 7 bases from J, the gap between germline ends came to 26 bases. The CDR3 runs to 17 residues. CDR1 and CDR2 from the germline V gene are SGHKS and YYEKEE (reference sequence).

The CDR3 loop is CASSLGGGVGEQYF. In DNA, the CDR3 is TGTGCCAGCAGCTTAGGGGGTGGTGTGGGCGAGCAGTACTTC. This chain links TRBV7-6 with TRBJ2-7; D is ambiguous. Per germline, CDR1 SGHVS and CDR2 FNYEAQ. V lost 1 base and J 6 bases, leaving 13 bases between the germline ends. This CDR3 has 14 amino acids. Drawing the rest from reference TRBV7-6 and TRBJ2-7, the complete variable domain is GAGVSQSPRYKVTKRGQDVALRCDPISGHVSLYWYRQALGQGPEFLTYFNYEAQQDKSGLPNDRFSAERPEGSISTLTIQRTEQRDSAMYRCASSLGGGVGEQYFGPGTRLTVT.

This clonotype showed up just a few times. This rearrangement joins TRBV5-1 to TRBJ2-5, with D possibly TRBD2 on 6 matching bases. Germline V gene sequence: CDR1 SGHRS, CDR2 YFSETQ. This CDR3 has 15 residues. Trimming cost V 4 bases and J 4 bases, with 17 bases left between them. CDR3 DNA: TGCGCCAGCAGCCCGGAGGCGTCCGGGAGAGAGACCCAGTACTTC. Translating gives CASSPEASGRETQYF.

In this sample, this clonotype turned up a few times. V is TRBV5-4 and J is TRBJ1-1; D is ambiguous. From germline, CDR1 is SGHNT and CDR2 YYREEE (reference sequence). The V end lost 2 bases, the J end lost 1 base, and 12 bases lay between the germline ends. The CDR3 sequence is 15 residues long. The CDR3 region is CASSLSIDSNTEAFF. CDR3 nucleotide sequence: TGTGCCAGCAGCTTATCTATCGATTCGAACACTGAAGCTTTCTTT.